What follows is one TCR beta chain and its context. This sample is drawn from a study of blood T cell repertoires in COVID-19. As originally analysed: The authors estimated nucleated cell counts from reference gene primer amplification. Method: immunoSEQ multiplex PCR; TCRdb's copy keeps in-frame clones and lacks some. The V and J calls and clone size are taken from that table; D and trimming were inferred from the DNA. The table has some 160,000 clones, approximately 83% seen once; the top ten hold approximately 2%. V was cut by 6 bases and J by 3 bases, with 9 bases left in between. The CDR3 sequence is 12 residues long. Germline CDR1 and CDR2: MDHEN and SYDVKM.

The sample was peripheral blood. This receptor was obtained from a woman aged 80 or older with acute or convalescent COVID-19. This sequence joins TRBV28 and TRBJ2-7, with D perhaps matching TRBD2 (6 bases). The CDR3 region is CASSLGGYEQYF. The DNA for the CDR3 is TGTGCCAGCAGCCTCGGGGGCTACGAGCAGTACTTC.